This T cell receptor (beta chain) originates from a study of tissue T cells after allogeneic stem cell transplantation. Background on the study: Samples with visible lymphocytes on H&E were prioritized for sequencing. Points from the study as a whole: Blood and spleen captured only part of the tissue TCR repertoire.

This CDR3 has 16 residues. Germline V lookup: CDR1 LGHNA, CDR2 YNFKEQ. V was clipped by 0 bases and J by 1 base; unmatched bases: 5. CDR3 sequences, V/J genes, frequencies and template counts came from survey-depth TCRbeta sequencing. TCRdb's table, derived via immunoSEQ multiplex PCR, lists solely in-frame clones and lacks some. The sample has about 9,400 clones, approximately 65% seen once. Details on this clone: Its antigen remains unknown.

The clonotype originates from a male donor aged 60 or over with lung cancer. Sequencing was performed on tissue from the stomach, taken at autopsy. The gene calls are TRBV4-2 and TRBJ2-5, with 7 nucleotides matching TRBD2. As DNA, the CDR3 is TGTGCCAGCAGCCAAGAGTTCGGCGGGGGCCAAGAGACCCAGTACTTC. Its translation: CASSQEFGGGQETQYF.